This T cell receptor (beta chain) originates from a study of OX40 agonist ivuxolimab in advanced cancers. Study context: Patients treated during dose escalation were battling hepatocellular carcinoma, melanoma, renal cell or head and neck cancer. Prior anti-PD-1, anti-PD-L1 or anti-CTLA-4 therapy did not bar entry, and more than 35% had some.

This CDR3 comprises 13 residues. V was pared by 5 bases and J by 1 base, with 1 base of the junction left unmatched. Germline CDR1 reads MNHEY; CDR2 reads SVGAGI. Systemic immunosuppression or a history of autoimmune disease excluded patients. The data were produced by immunoSEQ multiplex PCR, yet TCRdb's version contains in-frame clones alone and is incomplete. Seen here are tens of thousands of clones, over 80% observed once, and the top ten hold 6.5% to 8.5%. This receptor was obtained from an adult with an advanced solid tumor such as melanoma, head and neck, liver or kidney cancer. This specimen consisted of CD4+ or CD8+ T cells sorted from blood, obtained in a trial of the OX40 agonist ivuxolimab. The chain couples TRBV6-5 to TRBJ1-1; 7 bases line up with TRBD1. The CDR3 DNA reads TGTGCCAGCAGTACAGGGGCGAACACTGAAGCTTTCTTT. It codes for CASSTGANTEAFF.